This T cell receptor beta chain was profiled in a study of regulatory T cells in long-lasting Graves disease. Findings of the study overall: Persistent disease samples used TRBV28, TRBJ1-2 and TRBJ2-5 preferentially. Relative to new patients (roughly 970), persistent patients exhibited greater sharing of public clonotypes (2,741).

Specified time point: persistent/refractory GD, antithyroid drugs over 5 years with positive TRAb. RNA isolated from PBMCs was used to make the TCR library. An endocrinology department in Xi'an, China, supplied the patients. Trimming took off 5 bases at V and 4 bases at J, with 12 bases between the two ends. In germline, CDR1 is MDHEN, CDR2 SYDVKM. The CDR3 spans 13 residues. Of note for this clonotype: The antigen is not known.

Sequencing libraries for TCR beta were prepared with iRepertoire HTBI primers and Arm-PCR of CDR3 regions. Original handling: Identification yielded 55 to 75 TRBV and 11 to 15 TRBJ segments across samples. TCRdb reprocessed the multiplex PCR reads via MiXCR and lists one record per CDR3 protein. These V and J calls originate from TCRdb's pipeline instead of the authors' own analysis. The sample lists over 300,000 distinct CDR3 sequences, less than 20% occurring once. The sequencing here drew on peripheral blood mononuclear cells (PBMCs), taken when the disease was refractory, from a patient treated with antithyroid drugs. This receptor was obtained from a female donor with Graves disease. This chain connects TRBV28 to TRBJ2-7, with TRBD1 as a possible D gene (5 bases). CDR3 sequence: CASSLYRYYEQYF. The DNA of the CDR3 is TGTGCCAGCAGTCTATACAGGTATTACGAGCAGTACTTC.